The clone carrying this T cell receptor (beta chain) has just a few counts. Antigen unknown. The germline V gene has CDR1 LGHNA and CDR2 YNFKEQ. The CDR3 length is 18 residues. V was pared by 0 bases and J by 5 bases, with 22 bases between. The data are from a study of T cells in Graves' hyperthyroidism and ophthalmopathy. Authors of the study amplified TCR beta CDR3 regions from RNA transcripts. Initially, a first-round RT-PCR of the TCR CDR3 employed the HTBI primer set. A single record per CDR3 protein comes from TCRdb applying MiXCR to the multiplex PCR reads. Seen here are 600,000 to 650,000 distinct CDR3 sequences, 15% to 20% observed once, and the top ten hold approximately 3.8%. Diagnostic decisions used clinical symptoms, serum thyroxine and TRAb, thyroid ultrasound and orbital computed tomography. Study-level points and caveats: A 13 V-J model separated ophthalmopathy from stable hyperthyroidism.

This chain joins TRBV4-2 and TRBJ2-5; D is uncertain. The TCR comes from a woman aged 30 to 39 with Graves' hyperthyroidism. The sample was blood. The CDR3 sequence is CASSQDISILAGEETQYF. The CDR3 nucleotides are TGTGCCAGCAGCCAAGATATATCTATTTTGGCCGGAGAGGAGACCCAGTACTTC.